A selection of T cell receptor beta chains follows, all from one sample in a study of blood T cell repertoires in COVID-19. Only in-frame clones appear in the TCRdb table, and some are missing; sequencing was by immunoSEQ multiplex PCR. Here the sample spans 200,000 to 250,000 clones, about 80% being singletons. The sequenced sample was PBMCs or T cells enriched from blood (not recorded which). These receptors all come from a woman aged 40-49 years with acute COVID-19. The CDR3 runs from the conserved cysteine through the conserved F or W. The D gene is left open where the match is weak. Size values are once, few and many counts, or a class for expanded clones, and some rows have none.

clone size: -
V gene: TRBV7-9
J gene: TRBJ2-1
D gene: TRBD2
CDR3 protein: CASIPAGGSDGYNEQFF
CDR3 DNA: TGTGCCAGCATCCCCGCGGGAGGGTCAGATGGCTACAATGAGCAGTTCTTC

clone size: -
V gene: TRBV6-2/TRBV6-3
J gene: TRBJ1-2
D gene: TRBD1
CDR3 protein: CASNPLEGADGYTF
CDR3 DNA: TGTGCCAGCAACCCACTCGAGGGGGCGGATGGCTACACCTTC

clone size: -
V gene: TRBV3-1/TRBV3-2
J gene: TRBJ1-3
D gene: TRBD1
CDR3 protein: CASSLTGSGNTIYF
CDR3 DNA: TGTGCCAGCAGCCTGACAGGGTCCGGAAACACCATATATTTT

clone size: -
V gene: TRBV5-1
J gene: TRBJ2-5
D gene: -
CDR3 protein: CASSLAGRTGETQYF
CDR3 DNA: TGCGCCAGCAGCTTGGCTGGGCGAACAGGGGAGACCCAGTACTTC

clone size: -
V gene: TRBV15
J gene: TRBJ1-1
D gene: -
CDR3 protein: CATSREGRDTEAFF
CDR3 DNA: TGTGCCACCAGCAGAGAAGGGCGGGACACTGAAGCTTTCTTT

clone size: few
V gene: TRBV19
J gene: TRBJ2-3
D gene: TRBD2
CDR3 protein: CASMGTRGRADTQYF
CDR3 DNA: TGTGCCAGTATGGGGACTAGGGGTCGTGCAGATACGCAGTATTTT

clone size: -
V gene: TRBV4-3
J gene: TRBJ1-4
D gene: TRBD1
CDR3 protein: CASSQVKGAANEKLFF
CDR3 DNA: TGCGCCAGCAGCCAAGTTAAGGGGGCTGCTAATGAAAAACTGTTTTTT

clone size: -
V gene: TRBV19
J gene: TRBJ2-2
D gene: -
CDR3 protein: CASRNGQNTGELFF
CDR3 DNA: TGTGCCAGTAGAAACGGACAGAACACCGGGGAGCTGTTTTTT

clone size: -
V gene: TRBV4-3
J gene: TRBJ1-2
D gene: -
CDR3 protein: CASSQRTAYGYTF
CDR3 DNA: TGCGCCAGCAGCCAAAGGACAGCCTATGGCTACACCTTC

clone size: -
V gene: TRBV25-1
J gene: TRBJ2-7
D gene: TRBD1
CDR3 protein: CASSEGTGPYEQYF
CDR3 DNA: TGTGCCAGCAGTGAAGGGACAGGCCCCTACGAGCAGTACTTC

clone size: -
V gene: TRBV7-9
J gene: TRBJ2-7
D gene: TRBD1
CDR3 protein: CASSANRGPSYEQYF
CDR3 DNA: TGTGCCAGCAGCGCGAACAGGGGGCCCTCCTACGAGCAGTACTTC

clone size: -
V gene: TRBV5-4
J gene: TRBJ2-5
D gene: TRBD1
CDR3 protein: CASSLVSQGRETQYF
CDR3 DNA: TGTGCCAGCAGCTTGGTTTCACAGGGGAGAGAGACCCAGTACTTC

clone size: -
V gene: TRBV7-8
J gene: TRBJ2-7
D gene: -
CDR3 protein: CASSQNSEQYF
CDR3 DNA: TGTGCCAGCAGCCAAAATAGCGAGCAGTACTTC

clone size: -
V gene: TRBV23-1
J gene: TRBJ2-7
D gene: TRBD2
CDR3 protein: CASPLAGGSEQYF
CDR3 DNA: TGCGCCAGCCCCCTAGCGGGAGGATCCGAGCAGTACTTC

clone size: -
V gene: TRBV28
J gene: TRBJ2-7
D gene: -
CDR3 protein: CASSPGLLSSYEQYF
CDR3 DNA: TGTGCCAGCAGCCCGGGACTCCTGAGCTCCTACGAGCAGTACTTC

clone size: once
V gene: TRBV14
J gene: TRBJ2-5
D gene: -
CDR3 protein: CASSHLPPQETQYF
CDR3 DNA: TGTGCCAGCAGCCACCTCCCCCCCCAAGAGACCCAGTACTTC

clone size: -
V gene: TRBV24-1
J gene: TRBJ2-1
D gene: TRBD2
CDR3 protein: CATSDPLTSGDHNEQFF
CDR3 DNA: TGTGCCACCAGTGATCCTCTGACTAGCGGGGACCACAATGAGCAGTTCTTC

clone size: -
V gene: TRBV19
J gene: TRBJ1-3
D gene: -
CDR3 protein: CASSMGLNSGNTIYF
CDR3 DNA: TGTGCCAGTAGTATGGGACTGAACTCTGGAAACACCATATATTTT

clone size: -
V gene: TRBV27
J gene: TRBJ1-2
D gene: TRBD1
CDR3 protein: CASSLTDRGRDGYTF
CDR3 DNA: TGTGCCAGCAGTTTGACCGACAGGGGGCGTGATGGCTACACCTTC

clone size: few
V gene: TRBV4-1
J gene: TRBJ2-7
D gene: TRBD1
CDR3 protein: CASSQVEGASYEQYF
CDR3 DNA: TGCGCCAGCAGCCAAGTTGAGGGGGCCTCCTACGAGCAGTACTTC

clone size: -
V gene: TRBV24-1
J gene: TRBJ1-1
D gene: TRBD1
CDR3 protein: CATSRTGLTEAFF
CDR3 DNA: TGTGCCACCAGTAGGACAGGGCTTACTGAAGCTTTCTTT

clone size: -
V gene: TRBV5-4
J gene: TRBJ2-5
D gene: -
CDR3 protein: CASSIYYSAETQYF
CDR3 DNA: TGTGCCAGCAGCATATACTATTCCGCGGAGACCCAGTACTTC

clone size: -
V gene: TRBV2
J gene: TRBJ2-3
D gene: -
CDR3 protein: CASRAQGRADTQYF
CDR3 DNA: TGTGCCAGCAGGGCCCAGGGGAGGGCAGATACGCAGTATTTT

clone size: -
V gene: TRBV18
J gene: TRBJ2-1
D gene: TRBD1
CDR3 protein: CASSKDRADEQFF
CDR3 DNA: TGTGCCAGCTCGAAAGACAGGGCGGATGAGCAGTTCTTC

clone size: -
V gene: TRBV30
J gene: TRBJ2-2
D gene: TRBD1
CDR3 protein: CACLSRDRGRRGGELFF
CDR3 DNA: TGTGCCTGTCTGTCCCGGGACAGGGGCCGGCGGGGCGGGGAGCTGTTTTTT

clone size: -
V gene: TRBV11-2
J gene: TRBJ1-1
D gene: TRBD1
CDR3 protein: CASSPYRGMGTEAFF
CDR3 DNA: TGTGCCAGCAGCCCGTACAGGGGAATGGGGACTGAAGCTTTCTTT

clone size: -
V gene: TRBV12-3/TRBV12-4
J gene: TRBJ2-7
D gene: TRBD1
CDR3 protein: CASTDRGNHEQYF
CDR3 DNA: TGTGCCAGCACTGACAGGGGTAATCACGAGCAGTACTTC